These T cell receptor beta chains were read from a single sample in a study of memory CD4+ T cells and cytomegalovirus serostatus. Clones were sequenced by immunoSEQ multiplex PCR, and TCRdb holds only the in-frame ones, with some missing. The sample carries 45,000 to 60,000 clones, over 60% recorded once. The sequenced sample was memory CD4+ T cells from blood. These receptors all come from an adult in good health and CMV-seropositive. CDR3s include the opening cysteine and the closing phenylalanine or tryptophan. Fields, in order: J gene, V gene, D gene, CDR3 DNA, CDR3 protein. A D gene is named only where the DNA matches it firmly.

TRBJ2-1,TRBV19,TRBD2,TGTGCCAGTAGTATGGATGGACTAGCGGGGGCTGAGCAGTTCTTC,CASSMDGLAGAEQFF
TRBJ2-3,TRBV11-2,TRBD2,TGTGCCAGCAGCTTATACCCTAGGACTAGCACCCCTAGCACAGATACGCAGTATTTT,CASSLYPRTSTPSTDTQYF
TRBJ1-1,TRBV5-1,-,TGCGCCAGCAGCTTGGTTGGAGGGAACTTGAGGGTTGAAGCTTTCTTT,CASSLVGGNLRVEAFF
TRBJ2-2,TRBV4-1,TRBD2,TGCGCCAGCAGCCAAGCCCCAGGGGAACTAGCGGTAAACACCGGGGAGCTGTTTTTT,CASSQAPGELAVNTGELFF
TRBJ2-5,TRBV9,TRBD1,TGTGCCAGCAGCGTAGGGACAGGACAAGAGACCCAGTACTTC,CASSVGTGQETQYF
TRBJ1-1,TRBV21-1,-,TGTGCCAGCAGCCCCGGGACAGGGGTCACTGAAGCTTTCTTT,CASSPGTGVTEAFF
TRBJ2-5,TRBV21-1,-,TGTGCCAGCAGCAAAGGGAGGGACGGGGAGACCCAGTACTTC,CASSKGRDGETQYF
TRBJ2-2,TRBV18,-,TGTGCCAGCTCACCGACCTCTAGTTTAAGTCGGGGCACCGGGGAGCTGTTTTTT,CASSPTSSLSRGTGELFF
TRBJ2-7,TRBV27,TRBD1,TGTGCCAGCAGTCCTGCCGGGACAGGGTACGAGCAGTACTTC,CASSPAGTGYEQYF
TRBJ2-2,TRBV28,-,TGTGCCAGCAGTTTAAACAGGGCCACCGGGGAGCTGTTTTTT,CASSLNRATGELFF